This TCR beta chain comes out of a study of shared clonotypes between healthy human individuals. About the research overall: Per-donor plates numbered three CD4 naive, three CD4 memory, two CD8 naive and one CD8 memory. Study findings and constraints: Relative to memory subsets, naive subsets generally showed larger estimated richness. Measured sharing among donors was expected to vary with sequencing depth.

On this clone itself: The antigen remains undetermined.

Sequencing was performed with immunoSEQ multiplex PCR; in TCRdb, only in-frame clones are kept and a portion is missing. The sample lists over 950,000 clones; approximately 77% were seen once. In the CD4+ fraction, cells were divided into CD45RA+ naive and CD45RA-negative memory subsets. Sequenced sample: memory CD4+ T cells from PBMCs. Subset specified: CD45RA-negative fraction. This TCR was recovered from a man between 18 and 35 years old in good health. Some clones in this sample may be carry-over from other donors' samples.

The CDR3 bases are TGTGCCAGCTCCCCGGGACGCCAGCCCTACGAGCAGTACTTC. Amino acids: CASSPGRQPYEQYF. The chain employs TRBV2 and TRBJ2-7; D possibly matches TRBD1 or TRBD2 (5 bases each). The CDR3 covers 14 residues. Trimming took 8 bases from V and 2 from J, leaving 16 bases between them. Germline CDR1 reads SNHLY; CDR2 reads FYNNEI.